The 8 T cell receptor beta chains in this list originate from one sample, sequenced in a study of cytomegalovirus exposure and HLA in healthy donors. PCR employed 60 Vbeta and 13 Jbeta primers. The assay was immunoSEQ multiplex PCR, and TCRdb's table has in-frame clones only and misses some. The sample has about 130,000 clones; 84% are singletons. The sequenced sample consisted of PBMCs. These receptors all stem from a woman aged 18-30 years in good health and CMV-seropositive.

The chain couples TRBV6-5 to TRBJ1-5, with 8 bases identical to TRBD1. This CDR3 has 13 residues. The germline V gene has CDR1 MNHEY and CDR2 SVGAGI. J was trimmed by 11 bases and V by 5 bases; bases with no gene match: 8. In DNA form, the CDR3 reads TGTGCCAGCAGTCAGGACAGGGACCAAACCCAGCATTTT. Protein product: CASSQDRDQTQHF.

The chain employs TRBV7-2 and TRBJ2-7; D ambiguous. Looked up from germline, CDR1 is SGHTA and CDR2 is FQGNSA. V lost 1 base and J lost 4, with 14 bases in between. The CDR3 has 15 amino acids. As DNA, the CDR3 is TGTGCCAGCAGCTTAGGGGTCCCAACAGTTTACGAGCAGTACTTC. Amino acids: CASSLGVPTVYEQYF.

The chain joins TRBV6-5 to TRBJ1-4, with TRBD1 as a possible D gene (5 bases). Trimming left V 0 bases short and J 6 bases short, with 11 bases between. CDR1 and CDR2 (germline): MNHEY, SVGAGI. The CDR3 totals 15 residues. As DNA, the CDR3 is TGTGCCAGCAGTTACTCGGGGGGAACCGATGAAAAACTGTTTTTT. Encoded protein: CASSYSGGTDEKLFF.

This clone was seen a single time. This sequence joins TRBV7-9 and TRBJ2-1, with 7 bases lining up with TRBD1. V trimming: 4 bases; J trimming: 2 bases; junction bases outside the gene matches: 8. CDR1 and CDR2 (germline): SEHNR, FQNEAQ (reference sequence). The CDR3 has 16 residues. DNA of the CDR3: TGTGCCAGCAGCTCTAGTCTGGACAGGCCCTACAATGAGCAGTTCTTC. Translated, it gives CASSSSLDRPYNEQFF.

CDR3 DNA: TGTGCCTGGAGTCCCCTCGGGGAGCTGTTTTTT. Translated, it gives CAWSPLGELFF. This chain links TRBV30 with TRBJ2-2; D unclear. Trimming pared 2 bases from V and 7 bases from J, leaving 5 bases between. This CDR3 has 11 amino acids. Germline V gene sequence: CDR1 GTSNPN, CDR2 SVGIG (reference sequence).

This sequence joins TRBV27 and TRBJ2-7, with TRBD1 matching over 11 bases. The CDR3 is made up of 16 amino acids. V shed 6 bases, J shed 2 bases, and the junction held 9 bases outside the gene matches. Germline-derived CDR1 and CDR2 are MNHEY and SMNVEV (reference sequence). CDR3 sequence reads: CASRPSAGQGAYEQYF. The DNA of the CDR3 is TGTGCCAGCAGACCTAGTGCGGGACAGGGGGCCTACGAGCAGTACTTC.

This clone has a handful of counts. This sequence joins TRBV5-4 and TRBJ2-5; D may be TRBD2 (6 bases). Trimming left V 4 bases short and J 5 bases short, with 12 bases between. Germline CDR1 reads SGHNT; CDR2 reads YYREEE (reference sequence). The CDR3 loop spans 13 amino acids. The CDR3 DNA follows: TGTGCCAGCAGCCCCGAAAGCGGGGAGACCCAGTACTTC. It encodes CASSPESGETQYF.

The V and J genes are TRBV7-9 and TRBJ2-3; D unresolved. The V end was cut by 5 bases, the J end by 0 bases, with 12 bases between. Germline V gene data show CDR1 as SEHNR and CDR2 as FQNEAQ (reference sequence). CDR3 length: 15 amino acids. CDR3 sequence reads: CASSPPSVSTDTQYF. The CDR3 nucleotides read TGTGCCAGCAGCCCCCCGAGCGTTAGCACAGATACGCAGTATTTT. The whole variable domain, filled in from reference TRBV7-9 and TRBJ2-3, reads DTGVSQNPRHKITKRGQNVTFRCDPISEHNRLYWYRQTLGQGPEFLTYFQNEAQLEKSRLLSDRFSAERPKGSFSTLEIQRTEQGDSAMYLCASSPPSVSTDTQYFGPGTRLTVL.